This T cell receptor (beta chain) was recorded in a study of Tregs in tolerant kidney transplant recipients. Study-wide points: For some patients, primers changed over time, blocking nucleotide-level comparison.

On this clone: What it binds is unknown. The read finishes 3 residues shy of the CDR3 end, and the germline J gene is used to complete it.

Measured with immunoSEQ multiplex PCR; TCRdb has only the in-frame clones, and not every one. The specimen's table records 45,000 to 55,000 clones. Trimming removed 3 bases from V and 0 bases from J, with 5 bases in between. CDR1 and CDR2 from the germline V gene are KGHSH and LQKENI. The CDR3 length is 13 residues. The sample in question was CD4+ T cells from blood, obtained before the transplant. This chain joins TRBV18 and TRBJ1-2; D unresolved. The TCR originated in a human donor who received a combined kidney and bone marrow transplant. The CDR3 is CASSPLPNYGYTF. Incomplete CDR3 DNA: TGTGCCAGCTCACCCCTCCCTAACTATGGC.